This T cell receptor (beta chain) was documented in a study of T cell responses to AZD1222 COVID-19 vaccine. General study points: Repertoires were obtained only post-peak T cell response. Clonal diversity was possibly underestimated, and the donors were mostly white British, with more females.

Some clones are missing from TCRdb's copy, which holds only in-frame ones; the method was immunoSEQ multiplex PCR. Of more than 150,000 clones in the sample, 90% were seen once. The CDR3 extends over 13 amino acids. CDR1 is SGHRS, CDR2 YFSETQ, per germline. V shed 7 bases and J shed 4 bases, with 13 bases lying between them. A remark on this clone: Antigen: not known.

The material was peripheral blood, obtained on day 0 of AZD1222 vaccination. This chain joins TRBV5-1 and TRBJ2-3; D is perhaps TRBD1 (6 bases). This receptor was obtained from an adult in good health. In nucleotides, the CDR3 is TGCGCCAGCCGGGGAACAGGGCCAGATACGCAGTATTTT. Residues: CASRGTGPDTQYF.